This paragraph reports one T cell receptor (beta chain). V trimming: 5 bases; J trimming: 5 bases; junction bases outside the gene matches: 7. The CDR3 consists of 14 residues. The germline CDR1 and CDR2 sequences are SGHNT and YENEEA. This specimen comes from a study of blood T cell repertoires in COVID-19. Study-level background: Acute and convalescent COVID-19 samples came from the United States, Italy and Spain.

Libraries were prepared by immunoSEQ multiplex PCR; TCRdb keeps only in-frame clonotypes and omits some of them. The data show under 150,000 clones, about four fifths seen once. The chain combines TRBV11-3 with TRBJ2-5; 8 nucleotides agree with TRBD1. The sequence was collected from a human donor with acute or convalescent COVID-19. The donor label of this sample is uncertain. Source material: peripheral blood. DNA of the CDR3: TGTGCCAGCAGCCGGACAGGGCCCGGGGAGACCCAGTACTTC. Its protein product is CASSRTGPGETQYF.